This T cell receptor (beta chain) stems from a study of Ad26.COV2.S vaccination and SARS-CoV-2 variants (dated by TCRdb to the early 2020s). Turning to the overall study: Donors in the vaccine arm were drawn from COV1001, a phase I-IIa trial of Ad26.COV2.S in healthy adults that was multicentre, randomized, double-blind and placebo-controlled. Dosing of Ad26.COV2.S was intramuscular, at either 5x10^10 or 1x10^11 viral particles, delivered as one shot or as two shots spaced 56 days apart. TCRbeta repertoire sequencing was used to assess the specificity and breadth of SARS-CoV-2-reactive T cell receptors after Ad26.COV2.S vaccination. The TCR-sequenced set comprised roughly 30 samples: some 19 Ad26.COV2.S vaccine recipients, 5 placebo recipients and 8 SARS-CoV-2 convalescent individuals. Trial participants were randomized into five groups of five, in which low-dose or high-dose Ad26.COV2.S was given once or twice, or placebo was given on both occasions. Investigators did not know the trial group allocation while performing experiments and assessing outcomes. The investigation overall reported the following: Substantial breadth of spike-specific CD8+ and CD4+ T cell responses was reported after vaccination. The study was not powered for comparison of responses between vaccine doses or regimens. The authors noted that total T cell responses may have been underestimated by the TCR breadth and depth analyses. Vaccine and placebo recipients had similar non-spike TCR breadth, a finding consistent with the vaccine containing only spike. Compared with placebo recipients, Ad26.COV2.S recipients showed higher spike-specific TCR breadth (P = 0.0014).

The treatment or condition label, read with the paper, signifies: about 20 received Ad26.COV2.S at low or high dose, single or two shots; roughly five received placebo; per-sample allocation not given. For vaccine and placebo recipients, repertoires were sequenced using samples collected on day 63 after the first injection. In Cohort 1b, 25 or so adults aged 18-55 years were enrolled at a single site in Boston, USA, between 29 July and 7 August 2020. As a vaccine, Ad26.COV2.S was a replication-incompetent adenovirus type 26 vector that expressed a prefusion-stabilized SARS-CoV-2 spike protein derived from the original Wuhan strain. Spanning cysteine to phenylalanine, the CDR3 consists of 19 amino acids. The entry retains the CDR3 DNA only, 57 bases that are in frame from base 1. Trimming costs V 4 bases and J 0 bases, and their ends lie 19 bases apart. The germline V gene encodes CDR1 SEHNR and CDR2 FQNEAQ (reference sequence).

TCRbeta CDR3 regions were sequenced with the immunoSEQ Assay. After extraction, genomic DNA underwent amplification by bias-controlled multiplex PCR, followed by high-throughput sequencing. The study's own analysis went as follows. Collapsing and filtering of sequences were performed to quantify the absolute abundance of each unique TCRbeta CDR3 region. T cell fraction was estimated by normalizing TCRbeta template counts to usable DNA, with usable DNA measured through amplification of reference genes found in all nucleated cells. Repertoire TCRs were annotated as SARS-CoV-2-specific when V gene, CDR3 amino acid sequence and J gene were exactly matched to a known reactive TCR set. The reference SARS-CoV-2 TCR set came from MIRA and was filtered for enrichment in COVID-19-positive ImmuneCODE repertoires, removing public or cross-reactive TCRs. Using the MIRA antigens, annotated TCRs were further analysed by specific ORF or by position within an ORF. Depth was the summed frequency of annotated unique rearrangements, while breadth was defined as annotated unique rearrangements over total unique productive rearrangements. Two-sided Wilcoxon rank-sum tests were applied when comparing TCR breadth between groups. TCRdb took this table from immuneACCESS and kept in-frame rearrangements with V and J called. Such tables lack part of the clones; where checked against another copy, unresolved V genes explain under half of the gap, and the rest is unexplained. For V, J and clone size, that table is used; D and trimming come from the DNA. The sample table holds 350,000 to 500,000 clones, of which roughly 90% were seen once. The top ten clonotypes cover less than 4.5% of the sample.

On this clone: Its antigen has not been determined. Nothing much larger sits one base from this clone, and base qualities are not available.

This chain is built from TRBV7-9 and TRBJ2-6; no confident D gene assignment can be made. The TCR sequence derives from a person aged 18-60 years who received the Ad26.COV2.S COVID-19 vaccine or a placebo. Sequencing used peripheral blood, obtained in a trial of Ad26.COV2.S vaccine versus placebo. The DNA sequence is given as TGTGCCAGCAGCTCGCCTTCAATCGGAACCCTCTCTGGGGCCAACGTCCTGACTTTC. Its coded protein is CASSSPSIGTLSGANVLTF.